The clone carrying this T cell receptor beta chain was seen just once. Its specificity is unknown. Method: immunoSEQ multiplex PCR; TCRdb's copy keeps in-frame clones and lacks some. The sample records about 100,000 clones, about 90% being singletons. The sample belongs to a study of graft-versus-host responses after intestinal transplantation. V was clipped by 6 bases and J by 0 bases; unmatched bases: 6. The CDR3 totals 15 residues. CDR1 MNHEY and CDR2 SMNVEV come from the germline V gene (reference sequence). Study outcomes and limitations: Declines in HvG clones occurring early post-transplant were associated with peak circulating GvH clone levels.

The clonotype originates from a human donor who received an intestinal transplant. This chain uses TRBV27 with TRBJ2-7, with TRBD1 identical over 9 bases. Source: unstimulated CD8+ T cells sorted from spleen or lymph node cells, taken before intestinal transplant. CDR3 in amino acids: CASSLTQGASYEQYF. The CDR3 DNA sequence: TGTGCCAGCAGCCTTACACAGGGGGCCTCCTACGAGCAGTACTTC.